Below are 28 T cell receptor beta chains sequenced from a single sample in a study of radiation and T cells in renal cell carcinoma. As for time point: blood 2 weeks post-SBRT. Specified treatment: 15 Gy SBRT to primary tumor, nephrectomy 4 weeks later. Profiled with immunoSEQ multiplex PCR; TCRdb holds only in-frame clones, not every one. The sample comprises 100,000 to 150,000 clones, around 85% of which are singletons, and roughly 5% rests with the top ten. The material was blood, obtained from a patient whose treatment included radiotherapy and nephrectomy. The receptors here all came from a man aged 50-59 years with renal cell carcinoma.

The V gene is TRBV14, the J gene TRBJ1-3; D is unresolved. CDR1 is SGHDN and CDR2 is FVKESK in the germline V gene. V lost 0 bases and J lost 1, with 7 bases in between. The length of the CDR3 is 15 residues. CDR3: CASSQDRPSGNTIYF. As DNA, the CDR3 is TGTGCCAGCAGCCAAGACCGCCCGTCTGGAAACACCATATATTTT.

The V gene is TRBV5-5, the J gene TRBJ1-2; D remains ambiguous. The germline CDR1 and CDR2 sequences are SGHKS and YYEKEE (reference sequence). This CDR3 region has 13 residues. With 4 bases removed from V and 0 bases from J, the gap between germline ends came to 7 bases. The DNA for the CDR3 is TGTGCCAGCAGCCACCAGGCTAACTATGGCTACACCTTC. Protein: CASSHQANYGYTF.

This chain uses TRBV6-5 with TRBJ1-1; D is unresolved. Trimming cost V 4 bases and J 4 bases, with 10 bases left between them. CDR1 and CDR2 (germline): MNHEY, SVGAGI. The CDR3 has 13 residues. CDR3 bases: TGTGCCAGCAGTTTAAGCTCGGCCACTGAAGCTTTCTTT. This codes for CASSLSSATEAFF.

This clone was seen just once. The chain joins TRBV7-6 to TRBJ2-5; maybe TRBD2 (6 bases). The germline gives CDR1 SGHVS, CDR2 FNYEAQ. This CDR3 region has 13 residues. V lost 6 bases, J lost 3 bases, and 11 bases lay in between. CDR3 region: CASRPLAEETQYF. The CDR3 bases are TGTGCCAGCAGGCCTTTAGCGGAAGAGACCCAGTACTTC.

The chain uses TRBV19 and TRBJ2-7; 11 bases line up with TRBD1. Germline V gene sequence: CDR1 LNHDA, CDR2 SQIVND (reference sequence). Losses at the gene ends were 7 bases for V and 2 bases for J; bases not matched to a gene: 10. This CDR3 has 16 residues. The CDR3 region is CASTPTWTGGTYEQYF. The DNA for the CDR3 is TGTGCCAGTACCCCGACCTGGACAGGGGGCACCTACGAGCAGTACTTC.

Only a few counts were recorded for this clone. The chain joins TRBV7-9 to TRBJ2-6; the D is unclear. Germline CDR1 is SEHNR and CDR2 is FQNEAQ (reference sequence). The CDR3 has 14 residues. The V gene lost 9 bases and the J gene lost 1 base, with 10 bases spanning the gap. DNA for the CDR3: TGTGCCAGTCGAGCAATTTCTGGGGCCAACGTCCTGACTTTC. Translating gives CASRAISGANVLTF.

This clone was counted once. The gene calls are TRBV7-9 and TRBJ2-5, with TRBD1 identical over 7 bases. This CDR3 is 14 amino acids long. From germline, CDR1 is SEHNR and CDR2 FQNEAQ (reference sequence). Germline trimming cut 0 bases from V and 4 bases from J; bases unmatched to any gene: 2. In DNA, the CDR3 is TGTGCCAGCAGCTTAGCTGAGGGGGCAGAGACCCAGTACTTC. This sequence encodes CASSLAEGAETQYF.

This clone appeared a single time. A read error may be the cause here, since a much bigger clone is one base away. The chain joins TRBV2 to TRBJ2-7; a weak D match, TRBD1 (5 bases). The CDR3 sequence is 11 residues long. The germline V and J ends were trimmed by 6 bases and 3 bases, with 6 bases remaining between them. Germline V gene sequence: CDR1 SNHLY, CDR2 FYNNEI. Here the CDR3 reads CASSRDYEQYF. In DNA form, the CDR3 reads TGTGCCAGCAGCAGGGACTACGAGCAGTACTTC.

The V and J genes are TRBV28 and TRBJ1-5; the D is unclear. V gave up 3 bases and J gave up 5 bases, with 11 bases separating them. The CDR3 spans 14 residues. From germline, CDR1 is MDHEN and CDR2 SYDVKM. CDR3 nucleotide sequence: TGTGCCAGCAGTTTCTCCGGAGGCTATCAGCCCCAGCATTTT. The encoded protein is CASSFSGGYQPQHF. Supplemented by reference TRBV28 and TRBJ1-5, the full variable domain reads DVKVTQSSRYLVKRTGEKVFLECVQDMDHENMFWYRQDPGLGLRLIYFSYDVKMKEKGDIPEGYSVSREKKERFSLILESASTNQTSMYLCASSFSGGYQPQHFGDGTRLSIL.

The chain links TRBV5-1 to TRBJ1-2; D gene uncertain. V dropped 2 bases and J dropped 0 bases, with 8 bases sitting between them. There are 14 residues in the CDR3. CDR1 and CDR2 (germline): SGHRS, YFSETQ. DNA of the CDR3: TGCGCCAGCAGCTTTGAGTTAGCTAACTATGGCTACACCTTC. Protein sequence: CASSFELANYGYTF.

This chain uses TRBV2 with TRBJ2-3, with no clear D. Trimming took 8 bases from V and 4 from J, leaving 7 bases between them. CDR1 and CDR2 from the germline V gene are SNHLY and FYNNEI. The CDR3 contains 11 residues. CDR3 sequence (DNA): TGTGCCAGCCGAGGCGCAGATACGCAGTATTTT. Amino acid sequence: CASRGADTQYF.

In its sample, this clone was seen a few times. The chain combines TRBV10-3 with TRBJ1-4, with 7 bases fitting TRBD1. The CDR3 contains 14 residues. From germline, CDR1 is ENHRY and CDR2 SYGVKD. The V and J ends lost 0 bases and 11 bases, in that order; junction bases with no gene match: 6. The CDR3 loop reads CAISESGGDVKLFF. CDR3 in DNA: TGTGCCATCAGTGAGTCAGGGGGCGACGTTAAACTGTTTTTT.

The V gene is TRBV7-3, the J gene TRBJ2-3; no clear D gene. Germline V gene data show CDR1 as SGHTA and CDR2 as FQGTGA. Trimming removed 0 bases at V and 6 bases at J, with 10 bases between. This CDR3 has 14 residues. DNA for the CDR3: TGTGCCAGCAGCTTAACTCCAAGCAGGGATACGCAGTATTTT. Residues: CASSLTPSRDTQYF.

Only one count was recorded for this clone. The CDR3 sequence: CASSIGGLADYEQYF. The DNA of the CDR3 is TGTGCCAGTAGTATTGGGGGGCTAGCGGATTACGAGCAGTACTTC. The chain couples TRBV19 to TRBJ2-7, with D maybe TRBD2 (7 bases). The V gene lost 3 bases and the J gene lost 4 bases, with 16 bases spanning the gap. Germline V gene lookup returns CDR1 LNHDA and CDR2 SQIVND (reference sequence). This CDR3 comprises 15 residues.

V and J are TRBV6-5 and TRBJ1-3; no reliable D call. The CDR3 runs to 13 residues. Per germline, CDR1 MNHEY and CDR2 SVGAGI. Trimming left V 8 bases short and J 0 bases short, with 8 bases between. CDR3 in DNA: TGTGCCAGCCGCCCGAACTCTGGAAACACCATATATTTT. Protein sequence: CASRPNSGNTIYF.

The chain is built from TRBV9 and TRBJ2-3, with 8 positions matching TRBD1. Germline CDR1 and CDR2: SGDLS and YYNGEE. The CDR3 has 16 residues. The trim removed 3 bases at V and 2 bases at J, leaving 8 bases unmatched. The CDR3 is CASSATSDRDTDTQYF. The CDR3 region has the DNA TGTGCCAGCAGCGCCACCTCGGACAGGGACACAGATACGCAGTATTTT.

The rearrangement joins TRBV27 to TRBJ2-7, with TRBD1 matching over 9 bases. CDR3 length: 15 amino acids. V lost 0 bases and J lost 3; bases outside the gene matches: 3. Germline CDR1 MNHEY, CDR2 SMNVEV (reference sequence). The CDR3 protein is CASSLSGTGFYEQYF. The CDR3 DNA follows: TGTGCCAGCAGTTTATCCGGGACAGGGTTCTACGAGCAGTACTTC.

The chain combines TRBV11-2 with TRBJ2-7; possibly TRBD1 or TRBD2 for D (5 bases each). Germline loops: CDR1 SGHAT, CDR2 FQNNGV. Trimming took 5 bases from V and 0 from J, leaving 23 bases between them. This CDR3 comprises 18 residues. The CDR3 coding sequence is TGTGCCAGCAGCGCCAGGGTCGCTGGGGACGCGTACTCCTACGAGCAGTACTTC. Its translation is CASSARVAGDAYSYEQYF.

The CDR3 loop reads CASSLAVRGVGTEAFF. The CDR3 bases are TGTGCCAGCAGCTTGGCCGTACGGGGCGTTGGGACTGAAGCTTTCTTT. The rearrangement joins TRBV5-5 to TRBJ1-1, with D tentatively TRBD1 (5 bases). The CDR3 is 16 residues long. Germline-derived CDR1 and CDR2 are SGHKS and YYEKEE (reference sequence). Deletions cut 0 bases from V and 5 bases from J, with 17 bases between.

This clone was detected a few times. The DNA for the CDR3 is TGTGCCAGCTCACCTCCGGGACAGGGGAATTCACCCCTCCACTTT. Protein product: CASSPPGQGNSPLHF. The chain combines TRBV18 with TRBJ1-6; 10 bases agree with TRBD1. CDR1 is KGHSH and CDR2 is LQKENI in the germline V gene. V dropped 3 bases and J dropped 7; count of bases not matched to a gene: 3. The CDR3 is 15 amino acids.

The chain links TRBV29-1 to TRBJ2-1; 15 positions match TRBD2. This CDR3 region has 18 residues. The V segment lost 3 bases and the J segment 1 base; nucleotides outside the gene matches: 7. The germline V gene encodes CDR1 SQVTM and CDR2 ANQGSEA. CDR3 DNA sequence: TGCAGCGTTGATCCCCGTGGACTAGCGGGAGGGTCCTACAATGAGCAGTTCTTC. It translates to CSVDPRGLAGGSYNEQFF.

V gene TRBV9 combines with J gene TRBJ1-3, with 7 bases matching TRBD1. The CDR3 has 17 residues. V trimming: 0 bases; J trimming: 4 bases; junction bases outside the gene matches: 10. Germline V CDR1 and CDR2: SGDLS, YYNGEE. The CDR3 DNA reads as TGTGCCAGCAGCGTAGGTCTAGGGGGCGCGATAGGAAACACCATATATTTT. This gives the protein CASSVGLGGAIGNTIYF.

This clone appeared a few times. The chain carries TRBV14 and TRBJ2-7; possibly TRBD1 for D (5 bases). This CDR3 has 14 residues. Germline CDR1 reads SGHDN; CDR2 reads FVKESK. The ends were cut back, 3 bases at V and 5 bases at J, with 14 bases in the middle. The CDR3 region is CASSHWTQGHEQYF. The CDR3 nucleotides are TGTGCCAGCAGCCATTGGACCCAGGGCCACGAGCAGTACTTC.

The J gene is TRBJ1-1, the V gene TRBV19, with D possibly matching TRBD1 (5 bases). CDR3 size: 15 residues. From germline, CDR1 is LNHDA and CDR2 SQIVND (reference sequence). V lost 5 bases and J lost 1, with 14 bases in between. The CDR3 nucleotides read TGTGCCAGTAGTTGGGACGGGCAGGGGAACACTGAAGCTTTCTTT. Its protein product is CASSWDGQGNTEAFF.

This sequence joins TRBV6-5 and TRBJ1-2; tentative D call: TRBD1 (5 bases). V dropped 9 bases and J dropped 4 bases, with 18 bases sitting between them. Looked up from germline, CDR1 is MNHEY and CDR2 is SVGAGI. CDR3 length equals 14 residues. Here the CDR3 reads CASCTGTGLYGYTF. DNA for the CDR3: TGTGCCAGTTGTACCGGGACTGGCCTCTATGGCTACACCTTC.

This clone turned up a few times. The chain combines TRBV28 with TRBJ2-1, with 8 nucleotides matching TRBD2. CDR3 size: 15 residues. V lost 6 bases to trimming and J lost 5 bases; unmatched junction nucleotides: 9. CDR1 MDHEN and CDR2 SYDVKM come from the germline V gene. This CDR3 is CASRPSGRNNNEQFF. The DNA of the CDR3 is TGTGCCAGCAGGCCAAGCGGGAGAAATAACAATGAGCAGTTCTTC.

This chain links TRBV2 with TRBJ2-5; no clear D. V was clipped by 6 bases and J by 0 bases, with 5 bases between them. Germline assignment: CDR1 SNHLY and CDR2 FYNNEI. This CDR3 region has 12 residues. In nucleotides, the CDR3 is TGTGCCAGCAGGGACGACCAAGAGACCCAGTACTTC. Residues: CASRDDQETQYF.

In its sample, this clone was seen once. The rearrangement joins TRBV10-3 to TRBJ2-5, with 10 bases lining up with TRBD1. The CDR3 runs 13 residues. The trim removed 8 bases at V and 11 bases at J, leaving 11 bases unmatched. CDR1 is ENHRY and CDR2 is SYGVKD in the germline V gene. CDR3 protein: CAIAGGQGGEQYF. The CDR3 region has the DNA TGTGCCATCGCCGGTGGACAGGGGGGGGAGCAGTACTTC.